The 22 T cell receptor beta chains presented below share a single source sample, sequenced in a study of blood T cell repertoires in COVID-19. The assay was immunoSEQ multiplex PCR, and TCRdb's table has in-frame clones only and misses some. The data contain roughly 14,000 clones, 85% to 95% of them singletons. The sequenced sample was peripheral blood. Receptors were obtained from a human donor with active COVID-19. The donor label of this sample is uncertain.

This clone was seen a single time. The CDR3 DNA sequence: TGTGCCACCAGCAGGGCCATGAACTACGAGCAGTACTTC. Encoded protein: CATSRAMNYEQYF. The rearrangement links TRBV15 to TRBJ2-7; D unresolved. CDR3 length equals 13 residues. The V and J ends lost 3 bases and 3 bases respectively, with 9 bases between them. Germline CDR1 reads LNHNV; CDR2 reads YYDKDF (reference sequence).

This chain connects TRBV21-1 to TRBJ2-3; the table's D call of TRBD2 was not tested on the DNA. TRBV21-1 is classified as a pseudogene. The CDR3 contains 16 residues. The chain's CDR3 is CATLGVWATSTDTQYF. CDR3 in DNA: TGTGCCACTCTCGGGGTGTGGGCGACTAGCACAGATACGCAGTATTTT.

This clone has a single count. This sequence joins TRBV11-2 and TRBJ2-7; 8 nucleotides align to TRBD2. CDR3 length equals 15 residues. Germline loops: CDR1 SGHAT, CDR2 FQNNGV. Trimming cost V 4 bases and J 3 bases; bases outside gene matches: 8. The CDR3 reads CASSSLRSGSYEQYF. The CDR3 nucleotides read TGTGCCAGCAGCTCGCTTAGAAGCGGGAGCTACGAGCAGTACTTC.

The chain carries TRBV12-5 and TRBJ1-1, with D uncertain. From germline, CDR1 is LGHNT and CDR2 FRNRAP. V lost 1 base and J lost 4, with 4 bases in between. There are 12 residues in the CDR3. The CDR3 reads CASGLESTEAFF. The CDR3 nucleotides read TGTGCTAGTGGTTTGGAGAGCACTGAAGCTTTCTTT.

The gene calls are TRBV7-9 and TRBJ2-2; no clear D. Trimming took off 5 bases at V and 1 base at J, with 8 bases between the two ends. Germline CDR1 and CDR2: SEHNR and FQNEAQ (reference sequence). This CDR3 has 14 amino acids. CDR3 DNA sequence: TGTGCCAGCAGCCTTACTTGGAACACCGGGGAGCTGTTTTTT. It translates to CASSLTWNTGELFF.

The chain employs TRBV6-6 and TRBJ1-1; a weak D match, TRBD1 (6 bases). Germline V gene lookup returns CDR1 MNHNY and CDR2 SVGAGI (reference sequence). V lost 1 base and J lost 1, with 10 bases in between. The CDR3 spans 15 residues. CDR3 loop: CASSYWDTSNTEAFF. The CDR3 bases are TGTGCCAGCAGTTACTGGGACACATCGAACACTGAAGCTTTCTTT.

DNA of the CDR3: TGTGCCAGCAGGACAGGGTCCGGAAACACCATATATTTT. Its protein is CASRTGSGNTIYF. The chain joins TRBV12-3 or TRBV12-4 to TRBJ1-3; 7 positions agree with TRBD1. CDR3 length: 13 residues. V was clipped by 6 bases and J by 4 bases; unmatched bases: 3.

This chain links TRBV10-1 with TRBJ2-5; 13 bases match TRBD2. The V gene end was trimmed by 5 bases and the J gene end by 2 bases; junction bases not matched to a gene: 8. Germline V gene data show CDR1 as WNHNN and CDR2 as SYGVQD (reference sequence). The CDR3 has 17 amino acids. Here the CDR3 DNA reads TGCGCCAGCAGTTCCGCGACTAGCGGGAGGCCACAAGAGACCCAGTACTTC. It codes for CASSSATSGRPQETQYF.

The CDR3 is CASSWRGQSYEQYF. The CDR3 DNA reads TGTGCCAGCAGCTGGAGGGGACAGTCCTACGAGCAGTACTTC. The genes are TRBV5-6 and TRBJ2-7; the D gene is possibly TRBD1 (7 bases). The V and J ends lost 3 bases and 1 base respectively, with 11 bases between them. Germline CDR1 is SGHDT and CDR2 is YYEEEE. The CDR3 is 14 amino acids. Supplemented by reference TRBV5-6 and TRBJ2-7, the full variable domain reads DAGVTQSPTHLIKTRGQQVTLRCSPKSGHDTVSWYQQALGQGPQFIFQYYEEEERQRGNFPDRFSGHQFPNYSSELNVNALLLGDSALYLCASSWRGQSYEQYFGPGTRLTVT.

The chain couples TRBV5-4 to TRBJ2-2; tentatively, D is TRBD2 (5 bases). Trimming shortened V by 2 bases and J by 3 bases, and 14 bases separated the two germline ends. The CDR3 runs 16 residues. The V gene's germline CDR1 is SGHNT and CDR2 YYREEE (reference sequence). CDR3 sequence (DNA): TGTGCCAGCAGCTTAGCACGGGGTGCTGACACCGGGGAGCTGTTTTTT. Protein sequence: CASSLARGADTGELFF.

V gene TRBV27 combines with J gene TRBJ2-7; 9 positions agree with TRBD2. The length of the CDR3 is 14 residues. The V gene end was trimmed by 3 bases and the J gene end by 6 bases; junction bases not matched to a gene: 6. Per the germline V gene, CDR1 is MNHEY and CDR2 is SMNVEV (reference sequence). CDR3 DNA: TGTGCCAGCAGTTTCGCGGGAGGGGCAGCCGAGCAGTACTTC. This encodes CASSFAGGAAEQYF.

This rearrangement joins TRBV19 to TRBJ2-2, with 13 bases matching TRBD2. The germline CDR1 and CDR2 sequences are LNHDA and SQIVND (reference sequence). CDR3 size: 15 residues. Unmatched junction bases numbered 4, after V lost 6 bases and J lost 6 bases. The CDR3: CASSGTSGTPGELFF. CDR3 nucleotide sequence: TGTGCCAGTAGCGGGACTAGCGGGACACCCGGGGAGCTGTTTTTT.

The chain couples TRBV27 to TRBJ1-2; the D gene is possibly TRBD1 (5 bases). Trimming shortened V by 3 bases and J by 5 bases, and 10 bases separated the two germline ends. Germline CDR1 is MNHEY and CDR2 is SMNVEV (reference sequence). The CDR3 has 13 amino acids. The CDR3 sequence is CASSFDGAYGYTF. The DNA of the CDR3 is TGTGCCAGCAGTTTCGATGGGGCTTATGGCTACACCTTC.

This rearrangement joins TRBV14 to TRBJ2-2, with 7 bases aligning to TRBD1. Germline CDR1 and CDR2: SGHDN and FVKESK. The CDR3 spans 16 residues. The V segment lost 3 bases and the J segment 4 bases; nucleotides outside the gene matches: 8. CDR3 nucleotide sequence: TGTGCCAGCAGCCAGCCCCAGGGGGTAGGCACCGGGGAGCTGTTTTTT. Translating it yields CASSQPQGVGTGELFF.

The rearrangement uses TRBV11-2 and TRBJ1-1; D unresolved. The germline V gene has CDR1 SGHAT and CDR2 FQNNGV. Trimming removed 2 bases from V and 3 bases from J, with 7 bases in between. The CDR3 is 13 residues long. The chain's CDR3 is CASSLYEDTEAFF. CDR3 coding DNA: TGTGCCAGCAGCTTATATGAGGACACTGAAGCTTTCTTT.

The chain uses TRBV6-2 or TRBV6-3 and TRBJ2-2; unclear D gene. Trimming left V 5 bases short and J 4 bases short, with 14 bases between. Looked up from germline, CDR1 is MNHEY and CDR2 is SVGEGT. The CDR3 spans 15 residues. In DNA, the CDR3 is TGTGCCAGCAGTCCAACGCCCGCTAGCACCGGGGAGCTGTTTTTT. Encoded protein: CASSPTPASTGELFF.

The V call is TRBV30, the J call TRBJ2-3; a weak D match, TRBD2 (6 bases). Germline lookup yields CDR1 GTSNPN and CDR2 SVGIG (reference sequence). CDR3 length: 14 residues. Trimming took 3 bases from V and 7 from J, leaving 17 bases between them. The CDR3 DNA follows: TGTGCCTGGAGCCACCGGGACTCCAGGCATACGCAGTATTTT. As protein: CAWSHRDSRHTQYF.

The chain combines TRBV6-2 or TRBV6-3 with TRBJ2-3; 9 bases are a match to TRBD2. The CDR3 spans 16 residues. The germline CDR1 and CDR2 sequences are MNHEY and SVGEGT. The J segment lost 1 base and the V segment lost 2 bases, leaving 4 bases of the junction unmatched. CDR3 sequence reads: CASSYTIAGGTDTQYF. CDR3 DNA: TGTGCCAGCAGTTACACCATAGCGGGGGGCACAGATACGCAGTATTTT.

J is TRBJ2-1 and V is TRBV7-8, with D perhaps matching TRBD2 (6 bases). This CDR3 region has 15 residues. Trimming pared 4 bases from V and 5 bases from J, leaving 15 bases between. Germline loops: CDR1 SGHVS, CDR2 FQNEAQ. CDR3 coding DNA: TGTGCCAGCAGCTCCGGGACTGGAGGACACAATGAGCAGTTCTTC. As protein: CASSSGTGGHNEQFF.

The rearrangement links TRBV5-4 to TRBJ2-4, with 9 nucleotides matching TRBD1. From germline, CDR1 is SGHNT and CDR2 YYREEE (reference sequence). Unmatched junction bases numbered 4, after V lost 4 bases and J lost 5 bases. The CDR3 has 14 amino acids. This CDR3 is CASSARTGENIQYF. CDR3 in DNA: TGTGCCAGCAGCGCCCGGACAGGGGAAAACATTCAGTACTTC.

CDR3 coding DNA: TGTGCCTGGAACCCTACCACGTATGGCTACACCTTC. Its protein product is CAWNPTTYGYTF. The chain combines TRBV30 with TRBJ1-2, with no clear D. V lost 4 bases to trimming and J lost 5 bases, with 11 bases between them. Looked up from germline, CDR1 is GTSNPN and CDR2 is SVGIG (reference sequence). CDR3 length: 12 amino acids.

J is TRBJ1-2 and V is TRBV20-1; no firm D call. The CDR3 has 11 amino acids. Trimming left V 2 bases short and J 5 bases short, with 6 bases between. Germline V CDR1 and CDR2: DFQATT, SNEGSKA (reference sequence). The CDR3 loop is CSARKAYGYTF. DNA for the CDR3: TGCAGTGCTAGAAAAGCTTATGGCTACACCTTC.